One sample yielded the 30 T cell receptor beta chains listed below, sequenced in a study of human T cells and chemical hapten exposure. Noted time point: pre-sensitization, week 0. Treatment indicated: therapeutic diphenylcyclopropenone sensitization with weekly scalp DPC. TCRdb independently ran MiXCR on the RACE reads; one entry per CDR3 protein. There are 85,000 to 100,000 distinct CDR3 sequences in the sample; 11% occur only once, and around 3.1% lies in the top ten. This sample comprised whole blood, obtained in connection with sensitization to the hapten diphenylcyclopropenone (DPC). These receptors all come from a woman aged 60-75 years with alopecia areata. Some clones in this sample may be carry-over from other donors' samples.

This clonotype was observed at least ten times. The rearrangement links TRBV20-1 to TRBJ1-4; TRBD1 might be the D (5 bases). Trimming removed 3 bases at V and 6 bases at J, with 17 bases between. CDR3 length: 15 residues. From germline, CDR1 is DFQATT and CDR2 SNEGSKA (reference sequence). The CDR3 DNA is TGCAGTGCTAGCGGGTCAGGACATGGTCATGAAAAACTGTTTTTT. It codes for CSASGSGHGHEKLFF.

The CDR3 DNA is TGCGCCAGCAGCCAAGAGGGGCTAGCGGGGGGTGGTGAGCAGTTCTTC. Residues: CASSQEGLAGGGEQFF. This chain uses TRBV4-1 with TRBJ2-1; TRBD2 agrees at 11 bases. This CDR3 region has 16 residues. The V segment lost 0 bases and the J segment 9 bases; nucleotides outside the gene matches: 7. Germline V lookup: CDR1 MGHRA, CDR2 YSYEKL.

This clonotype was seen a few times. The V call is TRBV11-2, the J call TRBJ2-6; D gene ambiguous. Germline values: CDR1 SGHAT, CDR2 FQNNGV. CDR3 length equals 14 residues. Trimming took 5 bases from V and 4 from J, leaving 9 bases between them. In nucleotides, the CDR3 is TGTGCCAGCAGCCGGGCGGAAGGGGCCAACGTCCTGACTTTC. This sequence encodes CASSRAEGANVLTF.

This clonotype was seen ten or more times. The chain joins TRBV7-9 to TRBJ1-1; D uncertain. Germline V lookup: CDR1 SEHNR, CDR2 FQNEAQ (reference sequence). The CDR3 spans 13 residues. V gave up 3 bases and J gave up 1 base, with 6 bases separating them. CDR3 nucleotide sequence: TGTGCCAGCAGCTTTGAGCAGAACACTGAAGCTTTCTTT. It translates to CASSFEQNTEAFF.

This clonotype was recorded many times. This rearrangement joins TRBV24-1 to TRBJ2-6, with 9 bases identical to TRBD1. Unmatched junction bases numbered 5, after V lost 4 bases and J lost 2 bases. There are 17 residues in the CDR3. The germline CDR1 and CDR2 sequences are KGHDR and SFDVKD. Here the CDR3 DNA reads TGTGCCACCAGTGAAGGACAGGGGACGCCTGGGGCCAACGTCCTGACTTTC. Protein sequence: CATSEGQGTPGANVLTF.

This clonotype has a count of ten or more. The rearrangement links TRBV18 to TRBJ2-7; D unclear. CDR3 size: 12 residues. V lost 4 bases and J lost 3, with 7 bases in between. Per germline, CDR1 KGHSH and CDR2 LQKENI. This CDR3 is CASSQEVYEQYF. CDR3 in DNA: TGTGCCAGCTCACAAGAAGTCTACGAGCAGTACTTC.

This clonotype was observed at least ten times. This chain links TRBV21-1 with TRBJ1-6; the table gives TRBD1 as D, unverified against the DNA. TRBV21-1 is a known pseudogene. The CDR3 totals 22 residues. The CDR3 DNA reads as TGTGCCAGCAGCACTGCATTGGGCCGAAGGGTGCCCCTCAGCTCCTATAATTCACCCCTCCACTTT. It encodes CASSTALGRRVPLSSYNSPLHF.

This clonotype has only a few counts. The CDR3 loop is CAWSVHGPYEQYF. CDR3 nucleotide sequence: TGTGCCTGGAGTGTCCACGGGCCGTACGAGCAGTACTTC. This chain links TRBV30 with TRBJ2-7; D is undetermined. The CDR3 totals 13 residues. V was cut by 0 bases and J by 4 bases, with 10 bases left in between. Germline V gene sequence: CDR1 GTSNPN, CDR2 SVGIG (reference sequence).

CDR3 region: CSAAGGLGIYSYEQYF. As DNA, the CDR3 is TGCAGTGCCGCAGGGGGGTTGGGGATCTATAGCTACGAGCAGTACTTC. V and J are TRBV20-1 and TRBJ2-7, with D perhaps TRBD1 (7 bases). CDR1 is DFQATT, CDR2 SNEGSKA, per germline (reference sequence). This CDR3 is built from 16 residues. V lost 6 bases and J 3 bases, leaving 24 bases between the germline ends.

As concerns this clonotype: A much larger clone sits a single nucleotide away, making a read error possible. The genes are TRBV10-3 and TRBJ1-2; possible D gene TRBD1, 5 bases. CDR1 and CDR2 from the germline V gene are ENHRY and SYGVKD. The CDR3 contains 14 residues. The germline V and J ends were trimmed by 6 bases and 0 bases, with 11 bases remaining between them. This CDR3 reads CAIRPGTPNYGYTF. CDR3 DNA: TGTGCCATCAGACCCGGGACGCCTAACTATGGCTACACCTTC.

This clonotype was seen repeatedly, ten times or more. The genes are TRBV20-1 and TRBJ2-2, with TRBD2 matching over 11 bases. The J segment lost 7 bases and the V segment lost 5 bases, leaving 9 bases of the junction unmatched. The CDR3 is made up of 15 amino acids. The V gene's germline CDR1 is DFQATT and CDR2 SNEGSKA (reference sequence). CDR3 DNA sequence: TGCAGTGCTGGAATAGCGGGGGGGCCGGACGGGGAGCTGTTTTTT. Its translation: CSAGIAGGPDGELFF.

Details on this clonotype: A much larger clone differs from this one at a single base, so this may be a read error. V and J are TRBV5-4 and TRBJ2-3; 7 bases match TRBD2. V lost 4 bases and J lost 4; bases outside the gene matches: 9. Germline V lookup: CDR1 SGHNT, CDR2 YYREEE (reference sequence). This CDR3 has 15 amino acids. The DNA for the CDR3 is TGTGCCAGCAGCCCTGAGTGGGGGGGGGCAGATACGCAGTATTTT. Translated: CASSPEWGGADTQYF.

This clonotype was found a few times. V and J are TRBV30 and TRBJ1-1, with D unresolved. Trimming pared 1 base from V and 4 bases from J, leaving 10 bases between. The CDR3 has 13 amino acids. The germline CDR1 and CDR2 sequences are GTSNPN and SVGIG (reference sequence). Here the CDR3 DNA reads TGTGCCTGGAGTGACCCGGTGGGCACTGAAGCTTTCTTT. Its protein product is CAWSDPVGTEAFF.

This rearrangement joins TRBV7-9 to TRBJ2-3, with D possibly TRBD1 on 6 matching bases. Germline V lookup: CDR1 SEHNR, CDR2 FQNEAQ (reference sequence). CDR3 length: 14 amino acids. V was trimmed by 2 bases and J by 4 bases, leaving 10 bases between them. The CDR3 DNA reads TGTGCCAGCAGCTTAACAGGGCGCCCAGATACGCAGTATTTT. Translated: CASSLTGRPDTQYF.

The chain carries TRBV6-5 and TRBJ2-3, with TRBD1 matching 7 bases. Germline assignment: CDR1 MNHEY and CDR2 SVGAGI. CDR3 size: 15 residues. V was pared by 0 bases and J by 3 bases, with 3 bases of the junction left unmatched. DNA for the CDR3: TGTGCCAGCAGTTACTCGACAGGGTTTACAGATACGCAGTATTTT. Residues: CASSYSTGFTDTQYF.

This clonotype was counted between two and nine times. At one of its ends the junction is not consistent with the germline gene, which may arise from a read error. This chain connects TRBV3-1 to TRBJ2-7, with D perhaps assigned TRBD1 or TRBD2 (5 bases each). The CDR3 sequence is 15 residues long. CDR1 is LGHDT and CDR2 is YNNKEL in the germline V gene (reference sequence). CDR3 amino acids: CASSQGDRLSSEQYF. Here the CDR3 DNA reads TGTGCCAGCAGCCAAGGGGACCGACTGTCCTCCGAGCAGTACTTC.

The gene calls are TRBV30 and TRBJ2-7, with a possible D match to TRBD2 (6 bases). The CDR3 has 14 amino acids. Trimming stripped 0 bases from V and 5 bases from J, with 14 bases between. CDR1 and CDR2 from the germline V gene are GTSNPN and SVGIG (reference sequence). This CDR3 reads CAWSVRSEGNEQYF. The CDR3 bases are TGTGCCTGGAGTGTGAGGTCGGAGGGTAACGAGCAGTACTTC.

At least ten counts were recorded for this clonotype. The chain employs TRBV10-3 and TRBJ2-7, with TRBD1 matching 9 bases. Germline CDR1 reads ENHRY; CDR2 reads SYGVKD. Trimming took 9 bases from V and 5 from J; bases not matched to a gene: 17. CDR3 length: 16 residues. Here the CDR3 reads CAIRTGVQGAFNEQYF. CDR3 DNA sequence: TGTGCCATAAGGACAGGGGTACAAGGGGCGTTTAACGAGCAGTACTTC.

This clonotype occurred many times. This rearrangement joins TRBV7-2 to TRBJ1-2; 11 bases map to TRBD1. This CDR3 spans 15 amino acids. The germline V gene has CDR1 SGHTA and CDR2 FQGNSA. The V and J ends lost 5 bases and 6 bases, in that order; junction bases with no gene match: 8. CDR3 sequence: CASSPGGQGADGYTF. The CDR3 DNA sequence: TGTGCCAGCAGCCCAGGAGGACAGGGGGCCGATGGCTACACCTTC.

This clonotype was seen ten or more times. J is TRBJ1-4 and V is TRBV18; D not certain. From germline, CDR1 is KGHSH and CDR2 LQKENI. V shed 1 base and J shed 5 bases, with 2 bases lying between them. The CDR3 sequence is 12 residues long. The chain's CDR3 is CASSPRNEKLFF. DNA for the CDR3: TGTGCCAGCTCACCACGGAATGAAAAACTGTTTTTT.

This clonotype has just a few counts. CDR3 in amino acids: CASSRTGSGELFF. The DNA of the CDR3 is TGTGCCAGCAGCCGGACAGGGTCCGGGGAGCTGTTTTTT. The chain recombines TRBV12-3 or TRBV12-4 with TRBJ2-2; 8 bases line up with TRBD1. The CDR3 contains 13 residues. V lost 6 bases and J lost 6; bases outside the gene matches: 3.

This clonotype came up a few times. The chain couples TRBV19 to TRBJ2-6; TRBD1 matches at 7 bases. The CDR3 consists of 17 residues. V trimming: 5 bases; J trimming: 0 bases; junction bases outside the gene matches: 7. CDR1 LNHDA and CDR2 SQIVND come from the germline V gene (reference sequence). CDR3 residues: CASSRSGQTSGANVLTF. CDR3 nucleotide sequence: TGTGCCAGTAGTCGATCGGGACAGACCTCTGGGGCCAACGTCCTGACTTTC.

The CDR3 protein is CASSLLGPPGITGELFF. CDR3 nucleotide sequence: TGTGCCAGCAGCTTACTGGGGCCTCCGGGTATCACCGGGGAGCTGTTTTTT. The chain is built from TRBV7-3 and TRBJ2-2, with D perhaps TRBD1 (5 bases). The CDR3 has 17 residues. Trimming took off 2 bases at V and 4 bases at J, with 17 bases between the two ends. CDR1 and CDR2 from the germline V gene are SGHTA and FQGTGA.

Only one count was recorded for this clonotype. CDR3 protein: CAWNPGAGSYEQYF. The DNA of the CDR3 is TGTGCCTGGAACCCAGGGGCCGGCTCCTACGAGCAGTACTTC. This sequence joins TRBV30 and TRBJ2-7; possible D gene TRBD1, 6 bases. Deletions cut 4 bases from V and 0 bases from J, with 13 bases between. Germline V gene lookup returns CDR1 GTSNPN and CDR2 SVGIG (reference sequence). CDR3 length equals 14 residues.

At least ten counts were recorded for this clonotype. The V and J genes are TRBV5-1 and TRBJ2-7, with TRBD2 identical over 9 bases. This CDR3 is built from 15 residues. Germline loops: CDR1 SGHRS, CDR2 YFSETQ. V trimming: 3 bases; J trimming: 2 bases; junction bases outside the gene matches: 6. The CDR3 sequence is CASSSALAGTYEQYF. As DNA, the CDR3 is TGCGCCAGCAGCTCAGCTCTAGCGGGGACCTACGAGCAGTACTTC.

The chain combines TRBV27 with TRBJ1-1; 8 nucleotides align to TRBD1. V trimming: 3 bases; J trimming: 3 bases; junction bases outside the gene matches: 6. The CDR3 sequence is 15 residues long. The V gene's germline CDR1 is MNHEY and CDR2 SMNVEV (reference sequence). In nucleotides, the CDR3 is TGTGCCAGCAGTTTGACGGACAGGGTCGACACTGAAGCTTTCTTT. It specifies CASSLTDRVDTEAFF.

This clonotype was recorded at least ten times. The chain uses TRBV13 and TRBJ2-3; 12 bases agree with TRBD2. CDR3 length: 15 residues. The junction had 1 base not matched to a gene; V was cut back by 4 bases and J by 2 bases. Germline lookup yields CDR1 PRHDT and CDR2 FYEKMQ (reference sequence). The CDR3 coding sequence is TGTGCCAGCAGCTCTAGCGGGGGGGCCACAGATACGCAGTATTTT. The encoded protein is CASSSSGGATDTQYF.

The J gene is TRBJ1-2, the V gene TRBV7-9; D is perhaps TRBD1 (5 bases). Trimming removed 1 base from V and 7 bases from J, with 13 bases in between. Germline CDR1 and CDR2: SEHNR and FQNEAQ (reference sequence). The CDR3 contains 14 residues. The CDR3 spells CASSLVGEESGYTF. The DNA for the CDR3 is TGTGCCAGCAGCTTAGTGGGGGAAGAGTCTGGCTACACCTTC.

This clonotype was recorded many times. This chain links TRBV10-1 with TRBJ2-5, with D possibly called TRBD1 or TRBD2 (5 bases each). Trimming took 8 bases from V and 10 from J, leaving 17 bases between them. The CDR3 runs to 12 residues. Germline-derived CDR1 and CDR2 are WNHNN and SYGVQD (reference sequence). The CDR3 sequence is CASGRDPGFQYF. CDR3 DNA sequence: TGCGCCAGCGGCCGGGACCCTGGGTTCCAGTACTTC.

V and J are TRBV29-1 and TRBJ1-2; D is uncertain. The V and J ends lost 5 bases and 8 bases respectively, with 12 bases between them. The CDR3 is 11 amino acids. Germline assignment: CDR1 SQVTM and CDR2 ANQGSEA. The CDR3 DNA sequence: TGCAGCGTTTCGTACCCCCGAGGCTACACCTTC. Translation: CSVSYPRGYTF.